The 30 T cell receptor beta chains listed next were all sequenced from one sample in a study of blood T cell repertoires in COVID-19. Here immunoSEQ multiplex PCR was the method, and the copy in TCRdb shows in-frame clones only, minus some. The sample has roughly 300,000 clones, less than 85% seen once. The specimen was PBMCs or T cells enriched from blood (not recorded which). Every receptor here comes from a woman aged 50 to 65 who had recovered from COVID-19.

This clone was detected only a few times. This specimen includes other DNA sequences encoding the same CDR3. The chain combines TRBV7-2 with TRBJ1-1; tentatively, D is TRBD1 (5 bases). The CDR3 extends over 13 amino acids. Trimming removed 5 bases at V and 2 bases at J, with 9 bases between. The V gene's germline CDR1 is SGHTA and CDR2 FQGNSA. CDR3 sequence (DNA): TGTGCCAGCAGCCTGACAGCAAACACTGAAGCTTTCTTT. It yields the protein CASSLTANTEAFF.

CDR3 nucleotides: TGCAGCGTTGAAGATCTGGGAAGGGGTAATAACTATGGCTACACCTTC. Its translation is CSVEDLGRGNNYGYTF. The chain carries TRBV29-1 and TRBJ1-2; possible D gene TRBD1, 5 bases. The V gene's germline CDR1 is SQVTM and CDR2 ANQGSEA. The CDR3 is 16 amino acids. Deletions cut 0 bases from V and 1 base from J, with 15 bases between. The full variable domain, in which reference TRBV29-1 and TRBJ1-2 provide the parts outside the CDR3, is SAVISQKPSRDICQRGTSLTIQCQVDSQVTMMFWYRQQPGQSLTLIATANQGSEATYESGFVIDKFPISRPNLTFSTLTVSNMSPEDSSIYLCSVEDLGRGNNYGYTFGSGTRLTVV.

J is TRBJ2-5 and V is TRBV3-1 (or the pseudogene TRBV3-2), with D possibly matching TRBD2 (6 bases). CDR1 and CDR2 (germline): LGHDT, YNNKEL (reference sequence). V was cut by 8 bases and J by 2 bases, with 15 bases left in between. There are 14 residues in the CDR3. CDR3: CASRRRGVQETQYF. In nucleotides, the CDR3 is TGTGCCAGCCGGAGGCGCGGGGTTCAAGAGACCCAGTACTTC.

The chain links TRBV7-2 to TRBJ2-7; 11 bases are a match to TRBD2. The trim removed 5 bases at V and 3 bases at J, leaving 6 bases unmatched. The CDR3 sequence is 15 residues long. Germline loops: CDR1 SGHTA, CDR2 FQGNSA. The CDR3 loop is CASSLTSGRSYEQYF. Here the CDR3 DNA reads TGTGCCAGCAGCCTCACTAGCGGGAGAAGCTACGAGCAGTACTTC.

The gene calls are TRBV2 and TRBJ1-5, with D tentatively TRBD1 (6 bases). Looked up from germline, CDR1 is SNHLY and CDR2 is FYNNEI. The CDR3 has 15 residues. Trimming cost V 6 bases and J 0 bases, with 12 bases left between them. CDR3 sequence (DNA): TGTGCCAGCAGAACAGGGAGCTATAGCAATCAGCCCCAGCATTTT. This encodes CASRTGSYSNQPQHF.

The chain combines TRBV18 with TRBJ2-2; maybe TRBD2 (5 bases). This CDR3 is built from 16 residues. The V and J ends lost 0 bases and 6 bases respectively, with 14 bases between them. Germline loops: CDR1 KGHSH, CDR2 LQKENI. CDR3 in amino acids: CASSPPVNRRSGELFF. In DNA form, the CDR3 reads TGTGCCAGCTCACCACCGGTTAATCGGAGGTCCGGGGAGCTGTTTTTT.

The V call is TRBV3-1 (or the pseudogene TRBV3-2), the J call TRBJ2-1; no clear D gene. Trimming pared 4 bases from V and 5 bases from J, leaving 3 bases between. The V gene's germline CDR1 is LGHDT and CDR2 YNNKEL (reference sequence). This CDR3 region has 11 residues. CDR3 nucleotide sequence: TGTGCCAGCAGCCTAGACAATGAGCAGTTCTTC. Its protein is CASSLDNEQFF.

CDR3 in DNA: TGTGCCAGCAGCTTGGAGTGGGGGCTAAGTACTGAAGCTTTCTTT. Its protein product is CASSLEWGLSTEAFF. This rearrangement joins TRBV5-6 to TRBJ1-1, with D tentatively TRBD1 (6 bases). The CDR3 totals 15 residues. Deletions cut 0 bases from V and 5 bases from J, with 14 bases between. Germline values: CDR1 SGHDT, CDR2 YYEEEE. Based on the CDR3 plus reference TRBV5-6 and TRBJ1-1, the full variable domain is DAGVTQSPTHLIKTRGQQVTLRCSPKSGHDTVSWYQQALGQGPQFIFQYYEEEERQRGNFPDRFSGHQFPNYSSELNVNALLLGDSALYLCASSLEWGLSTEAFFGQGTRLTVV.

CDR3: CATRGAFF. The CDR3 coding sequence is TGTGCCACGCGAGGAGCTTTCTTT. This chain uses TRBV15 with TRBJ1-1; no clear D gene. V was clipped by 9 bases and J by 10 bases, with 6 bases between them. In germline, CDR1 is LNHNV, CDR2 YYDKDF (reference sequence). CDR3 length: 8 amino acids.

V usage is TRBV6-4 and J usage is TRBJ2-5, with TRBD2 matching over 8 bases. Germline-derived CDR1 and CDR2 are MRHNA and SNTAGT. V was clipped by 7 bases and J by 2 bases; unmatched bases: 6. CDR3 length equals 14 residues. The CDR3 sequence is CASNTGGLQETQYF. The CDR3 DNA sequence: TGTGCCAGCAACACGGGGGGGTTGCAAGAGACCCAGTACTTC.

The V call is TRBV7-7, the J call TRBJ2-5, with D possibly TRBD1 on 6 matching bases. This CDR3 spans 15 amino acids. Germline CDR1 and CDR2: SSHAT and FNYEAQ (reference sequence). V was pared by 5 bases and J by 5 bases, with 18 bases between. Written as DNA, the CDR3 is TGTGCCAGCAGCCCAGGTCCGTCACAGGGTGAGACCCAGTACTTC. Encoded protein: CASSPGPSQGETQYF.

This clone appeared a single time. J is TRBJ2-2 and V is TRBV19; 13 bases are shared with TRBD2. CDR3 length: 17 amino acids. After removal of 6 bases from V and 3 bases from J, the junction contained 7 bases not matched to a gene. CDR1 is LNHDA, CDR2 SQIVND, per germline (reference sequence). This chain's CDR3 is CASRRSGTSGDTGELFF. In DNA, the CDR3 is TGTGCCAGTAGGAGGAGCGGGACTAGCGGGGACACCGGGGAGCTGTTTTTT.

The chain couples TRBV27 to TRBJ1-3, with D perhaps matching TRBD1 (6 bases). There are 18 residues in the CDR3. Germline lookup yields CDR1 MNHEY and CDR2 SMNVEV (reference sequence). The V end was cut by 5 bases, the J end by 0 bases, with 20 bases between. Written as DNA, the CDR3 is TGTGCCAGCAGTCCCTACCCCTTCACAGGGTCCTCTGGAAACACCATATATTTT. It codes for CASSPYPFTGSSGNTIYF.

The chain recombines TRBV11-2 with TRBJ1-4; TRBD1 is a possible D gene (6 bases). This CDR3 spans 15 amino acids. The V end was cut by 5 bases, the J end by 1 base, with 11 bases between. Germline values: CDR1 SGHAT, CDR2 FQNNGV. CDR3: CASSRDILTNEKLFF. DNA of the CDR3: TGTGCCAGCAGCAGGGACATTTTAACTAATGAAAAACTGTTTTTT.

The chain employs TRBV4-2 and TRBJ2-2, with TRBD1 as a possible D gene (6 bases). Trimming shortened V by 3 bases and J by 5 bases, and 19 bases separated the two germline ends. The CDR3 runs 17 residues. Germline V gene lookup returns CDR1 LGHNA and CDR2 YNFKEQ. The CDR3: CASSQPNSGVRTGELFF. CDR3 coding DNA: TGTGCCAGCAGCCAGCCTAACTCAGGGGTTCGAACCGGGGAGCTGTTTTTT.

The CDR3 DNA is TGTGCCACCAGTGCTAAGCTCTGGTTCTCTGGAAACACCATATATTTT. Its protein product is CATSAKLWFSGNTIYF. The chain has TRBV24-1 and TRBJ1-3; D gene unclear. V lost 5 bases and J 0 bases, leaving 13 bases between the germline ends. CDR1 and CDR2 from the germline V gene are KGHDR and SFDVKD. The CDR3 totals 16 residues.

V and J are TRBV4-1 and TRBJ1-6; D may be TRBD1 (5 bases). The V gene lost 7 bases and the J gene lost 8 bases, with 18 bases spanning the gap. CDR3 length: 15 amino acids. CDR1 is MGHRA and CDR2 is YSYEKL in the germline V gene. The CDR3 DNA reads TGCGCCAGCAATTCAGCAGGGATGGGGTATTCACCCCTCCACTTT. Translated: CASNSAGMGYSPLHF.

The CDR3 here is CASSISGRRSDTQYF. In nucleotides, the CDR3 is TGTGCCAGCAGCATTAGCGGGAGACGGTCAGATACGCAGTATTTT. The chain couples TRBV5-5 to TRBJ2-3, with 9 bases aligning to TRBD2. CDR1 is SGHKS, CDR2 YYEKEE, per germline (reference sequence). J gave up 4 bases and V 4 bases, and 7 bases lay outside the gene matches. The CDR3 sequence is 15 residues long.

This clone was counted between two and nine times. In nucleotides, the CDR3 is TGTGCCAGCAGCGACTCCGGTGCAACTAATGAAAAACTGTTTTTT. This encodes CASSDSGATNEKLFF. This chain joins TRBV6-2 or TRBV6-3 and TRBJ1-4; D uncertain. CDR1 is MNHEY, CDR2 SVGEGT, per germline. Trimming stripped 6 bases from V and 0 bases from J, with 11 bases between. The CDR3 spans 15 residues.

V gene TRBV11-2 combines with J gene TRBJ1-1, with D possibly TRBD1 on 6 matching bases. Germline assignment: CDR1 SGHAT and CDR2 FQNNGV. Trimming pared 6 bases from V and 2 bases from J, leaving 19 bases between. The CDR3 length is 16 residues. CDR3 in amino acids: CASSSRLGGGNTEAFF. The CDR3, as DNA: TGTGCCAGCAGTTCCCGGTTGGGAGGGGGAAACACTGAAGCTTTCTTT.

This clone has just a few counts. The genes are TRBV7-9 and TRBJ1-4; tentative D call: TRBD1 (5 bases). Germline CDR1 is SEHNR and CDR2 is FQNEAQ (reference sequence). CDR3 size: 14 residues. V was pared by 8 bases and J by 3 bases, with 13 bases between. The CDR3 loop reads CASCLGAANEKLFF. In DNA form, the CDR3 reads TGTGCCAGCTGTCTTGGGGCGGCTAATGAAAAACTGTTTTTT.

The rearrangement links TRBV7-3 to TRBJ2-2; TRBD2 matches at 7 bases. The CDR3 spans 17 residues. Trimming cost V 4 bases and J 5 bases; bases outside gene matches: 13. Germline assignment: CDR1 SGHTA and CDR2 FQGTGA. CDR3 coding DNA: TGTGCCAGCAGCTCCTCGGCGAGCGGGGCACAAACCGGGGAGCTGTTTTTT. It translates to CASSSSASGAQTGELFF.

This chain joins TRBV7-6 and TRBJ1-1; unclear D gene. Trimming pared 1 base from V and 0 bases from J, leaving 6 bases between. CDR3 length equals 14 residues. Germline assignment: CDR1 SGHVS and CDR2 FNYEAQ. Here the CDR3 reads CASSLDTLNTEAFF. The CDR3 DNA reads as TGTGCCAGCAGCTTAGACACGTTGAACACTGAAGCTTTCTTT.

This clone was observed a few times. The DNA for the CDR3 is TGTGCCAGCAGCTTAGACCCCCCCGGACTAGCGGGGAATGAGCAGTTCTTC. Translating it yields CASSLDPPGLAGNEQFF. The V and J genes are TRBV7-2 and TRBJ2-1; TRBD2 matches 12 bases. Trimming at V came to 1 base and at J to 7 bases, leaving 8 bases not matched to a gene. The CDR3 runs to 17 residues. CDR1 is SGHTA, CDR2 FQGNSA, per germline.

J is TRBJ2-1 and V is TRBV12-5, with 7 bases aligning to TRBD2. V gave up 11 bases and J gave up 6 bases; unmatched junction bases: 16. This CDR3 region has 15 residues. The germline V gene encodes CDR1 LGHNT and CDR2 FRNRAP. CDR3 protein: CAGGRSGMGFNEQFF. Written as DNA, the CDR3 is TGTGCTGGGGGGAGAAGCGGGATGGGGTTCAATGAGCAGTTCTTC.

The chain combines TRBV29-1 with TRBJ2-1; unclear D gene. The CDR3 consists of 14 residues. Trimming left V 1 base short and J 5 bases short, with 12 bases between. The V gene's germline CDR1 is SQVTM and CDR2 ANQGSEA. The CDR3 loop reads CSVEAFGRDNEQFF. The CDR3 bases are TGCAGCGTTGAAGCCTTTGGCCGGGACAATGAGCAGTTCTTC.

The gene calls are TRBV24-1 and TRBJ2-3; 7 nucleotides line up with TRBD2. The CDR3 is made up of 14 amino acids. V dropped 12 bases and J dropped 2; count of bases not matched to a gene: 10. In germline, CDR1 is KGHDR, CDR2 SFDVKD. The CDR3 coding sequence is TGTGCCGTGGCGGGAGCGGGGTCCACAGATACGCAGTATTTT. It translates to CAVAGAGSTDTQYF.

This clone was observed a single time. The chain uses TRBV5-1 and TRBJ1-1; no clear D gene. Trimming left V 0 bases short and J 5 bases short, with 14 bases between. The CDR3 spans 15 residues. Germline V gives CDR1 SGHRS, CDR2 YFSETQ. The CDR3 nucleotides read TGCGCCAGCAGCTTGGCTTCGGACGGGAATACTGAAGCTTTCTTT. Protein: CASSLASDGNTEAFF.

V and J are TRBV15 and TRBJ2-2; D gene unclear. Trimming stripped 1 base from V and 0 bases from J, with 9 bases between. The CDR3 has 16 residues. From germline, CDR1 is LNHNV and CDR2 YYDKDF (reference sequence). The CDR3 bases are TGTGCCACCAGCAGAGCGTGGCAGTCGAACACCGGGGAGCTGTTTTTT. It yields the protein CATSRAWQSNTGELFF. Full variable domain (remainder filled in from reference TRBV15 and TRBJ2-2): DAMVIQNPRYQVTQFGKPVTLSCSQTLNHNVMYWYQQKSSQAPKLLFHYYDKDFNNEADTPDNFQSRRPNTSFCFLDIRSPGLGDTAMYLCATSRAWQSNTGELFFGEGSRLTVL.

Here the CDR3 reads CSVSRVNTEAFF. The CDR3 region has the DNA TGCAGCGTTTCCAGGGTGAACACTGAAGCTTTCTTT. The rearrangement uses TRBV29-1 and TRBJ1-1; tentative D call: TRBD1 (5 bases). V lost 5 bases and J 0 bases, leaving 7 bases between the germline ends. CDR1 and CDR2 (germline): SQVTM, ANQGSEA. This CDR3 has 12 residues.